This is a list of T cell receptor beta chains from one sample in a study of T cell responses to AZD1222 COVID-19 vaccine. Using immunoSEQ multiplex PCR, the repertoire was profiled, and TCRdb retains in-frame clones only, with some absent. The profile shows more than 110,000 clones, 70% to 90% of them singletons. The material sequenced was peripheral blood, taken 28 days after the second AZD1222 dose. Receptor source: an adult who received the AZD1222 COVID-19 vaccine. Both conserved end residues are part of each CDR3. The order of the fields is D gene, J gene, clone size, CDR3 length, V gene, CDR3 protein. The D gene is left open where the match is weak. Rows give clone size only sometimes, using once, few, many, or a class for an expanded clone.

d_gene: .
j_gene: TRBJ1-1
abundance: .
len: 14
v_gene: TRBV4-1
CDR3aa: CASSPAPPNTEAFF

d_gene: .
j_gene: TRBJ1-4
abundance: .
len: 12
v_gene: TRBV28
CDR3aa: CASRSPPRDLFF

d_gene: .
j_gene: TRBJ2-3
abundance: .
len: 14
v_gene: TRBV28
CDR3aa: CASMRGGVTDTQYF

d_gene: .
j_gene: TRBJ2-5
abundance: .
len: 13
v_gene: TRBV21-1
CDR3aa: CASSSEGGETQYF

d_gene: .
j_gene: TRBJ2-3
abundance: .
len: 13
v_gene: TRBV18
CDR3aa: CASSTLSTDTQYF

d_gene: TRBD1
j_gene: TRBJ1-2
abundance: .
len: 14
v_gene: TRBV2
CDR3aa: CASSAIQGAKGYTF

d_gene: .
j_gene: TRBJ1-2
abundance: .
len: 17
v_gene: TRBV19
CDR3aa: CASSSIGTDRTNYGYTF

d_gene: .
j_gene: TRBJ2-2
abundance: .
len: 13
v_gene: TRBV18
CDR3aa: CASSQGLPGELFF

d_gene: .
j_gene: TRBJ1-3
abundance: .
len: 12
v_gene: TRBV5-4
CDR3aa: CASSFSGNTIYF

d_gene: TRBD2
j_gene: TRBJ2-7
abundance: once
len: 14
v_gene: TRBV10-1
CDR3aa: CASSERRSGGEQYF

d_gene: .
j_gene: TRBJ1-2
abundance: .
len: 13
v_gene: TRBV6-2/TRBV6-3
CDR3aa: CASGLEWSYGYTF

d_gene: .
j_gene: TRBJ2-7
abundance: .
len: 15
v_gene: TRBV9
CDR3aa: CASSPRDTSSYEQYF

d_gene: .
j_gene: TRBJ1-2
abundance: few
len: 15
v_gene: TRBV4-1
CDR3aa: CASSQDSSPFYGYTF

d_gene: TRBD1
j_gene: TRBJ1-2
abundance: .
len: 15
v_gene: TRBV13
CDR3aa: CASRLAGQGAGGYTF

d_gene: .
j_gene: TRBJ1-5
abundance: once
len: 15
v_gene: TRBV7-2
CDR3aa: CASSLLRGDNQPQHF

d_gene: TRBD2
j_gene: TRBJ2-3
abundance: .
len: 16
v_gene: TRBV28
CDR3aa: CASTTTTLAGGDTQYF

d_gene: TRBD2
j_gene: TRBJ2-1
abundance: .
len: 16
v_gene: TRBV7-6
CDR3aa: CASSLEITGGRGEQFF

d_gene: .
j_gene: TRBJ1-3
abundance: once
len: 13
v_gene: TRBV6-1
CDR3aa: CASSENWRNTIYF

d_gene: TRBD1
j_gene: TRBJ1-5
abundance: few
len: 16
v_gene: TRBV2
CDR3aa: CASSLRRDRGNQPQHF

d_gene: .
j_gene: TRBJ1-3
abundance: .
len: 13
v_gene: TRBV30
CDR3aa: CAWSRQSGNTIYF

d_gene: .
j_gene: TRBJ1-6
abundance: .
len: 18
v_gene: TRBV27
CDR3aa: CASPPGRNLFPYNSPLHF

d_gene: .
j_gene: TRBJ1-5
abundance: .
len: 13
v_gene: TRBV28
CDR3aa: CASSTVNNQPQHF

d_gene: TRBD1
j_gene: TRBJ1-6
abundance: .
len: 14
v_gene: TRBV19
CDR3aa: CASSTDRDGSPLHF

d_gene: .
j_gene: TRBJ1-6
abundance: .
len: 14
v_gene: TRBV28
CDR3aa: CASIKGIFNSPLHF

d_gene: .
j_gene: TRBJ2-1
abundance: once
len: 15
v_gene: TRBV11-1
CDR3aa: CASSFNRVKDNEQFF

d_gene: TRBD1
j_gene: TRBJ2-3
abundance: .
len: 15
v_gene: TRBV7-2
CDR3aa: CASSFDRVSTDTQYF

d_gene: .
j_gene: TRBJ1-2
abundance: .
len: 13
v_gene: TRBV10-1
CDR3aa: CASSESRSGGYTF

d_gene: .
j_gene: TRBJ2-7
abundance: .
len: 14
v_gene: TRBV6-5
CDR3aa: CASSYSGASYEQYF

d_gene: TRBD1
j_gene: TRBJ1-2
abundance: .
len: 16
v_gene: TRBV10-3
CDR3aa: CATSLNPGQGNYGYTF

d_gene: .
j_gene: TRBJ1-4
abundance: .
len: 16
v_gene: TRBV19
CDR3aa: CASNTRNRATNEKLFF

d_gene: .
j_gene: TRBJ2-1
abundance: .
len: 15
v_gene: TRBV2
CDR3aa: CASSETGASYNEQFF

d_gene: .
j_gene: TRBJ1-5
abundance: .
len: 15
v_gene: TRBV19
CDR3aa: CASRRGDISNQPQHF

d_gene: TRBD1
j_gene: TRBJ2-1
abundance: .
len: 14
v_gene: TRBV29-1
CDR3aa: CSVRSGTASNEQFF

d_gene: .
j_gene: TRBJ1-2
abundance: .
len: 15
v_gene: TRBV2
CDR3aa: CASPPARGVNYGYTF

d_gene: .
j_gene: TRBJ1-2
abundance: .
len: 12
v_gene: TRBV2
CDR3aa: CASRFRGSGYTF

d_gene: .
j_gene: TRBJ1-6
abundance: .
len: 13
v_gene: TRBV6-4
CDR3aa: CASGREWNSPLHF

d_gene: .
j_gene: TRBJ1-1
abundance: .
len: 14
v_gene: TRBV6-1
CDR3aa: CASSEFRGRAEAFF

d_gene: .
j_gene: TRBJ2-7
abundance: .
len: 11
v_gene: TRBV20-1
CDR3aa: CSARLGGEQYF

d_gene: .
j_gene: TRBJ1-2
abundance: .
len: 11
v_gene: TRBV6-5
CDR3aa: CASTGHRGYTF

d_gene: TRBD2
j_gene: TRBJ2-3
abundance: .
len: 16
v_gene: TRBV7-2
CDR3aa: CASSLAMSGAGDTQYF

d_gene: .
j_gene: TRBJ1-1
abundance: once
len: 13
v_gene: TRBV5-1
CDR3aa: CASSSDPNTEAFF

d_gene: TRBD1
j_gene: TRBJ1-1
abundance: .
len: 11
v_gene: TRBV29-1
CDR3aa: CSVDTTGEKFF

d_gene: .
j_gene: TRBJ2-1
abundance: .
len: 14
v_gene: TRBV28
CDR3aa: CASQKGGLYNEQFF

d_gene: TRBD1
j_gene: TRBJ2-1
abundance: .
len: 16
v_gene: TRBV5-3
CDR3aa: CARSPPTGGKHNEQFF

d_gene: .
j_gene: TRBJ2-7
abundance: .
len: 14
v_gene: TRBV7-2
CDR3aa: CASSFFTSSYEQYF

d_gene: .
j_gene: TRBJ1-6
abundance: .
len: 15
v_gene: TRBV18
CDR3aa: CASSPIPDANSPLHF

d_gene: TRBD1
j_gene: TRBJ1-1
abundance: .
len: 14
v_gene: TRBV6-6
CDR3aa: CASAFRGRDTEAFF

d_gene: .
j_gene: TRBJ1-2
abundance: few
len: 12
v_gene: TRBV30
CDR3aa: CAWRQDSYGYTF

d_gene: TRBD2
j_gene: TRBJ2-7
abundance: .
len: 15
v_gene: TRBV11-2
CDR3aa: CASSFGRGGIYEQYF

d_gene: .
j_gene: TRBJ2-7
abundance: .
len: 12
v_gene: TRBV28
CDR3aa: CASNANSYEQYF

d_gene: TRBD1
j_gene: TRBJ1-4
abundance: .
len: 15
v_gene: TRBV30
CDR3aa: CACPERDSGNEKLFF

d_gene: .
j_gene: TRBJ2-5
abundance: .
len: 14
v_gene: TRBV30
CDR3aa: CAWSMLSGDMTQYF

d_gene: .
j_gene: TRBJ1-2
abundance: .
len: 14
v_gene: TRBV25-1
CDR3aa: CASSDRELSGGYTF